This T cell receptor beta chain was identified during a study of cytomegalovirus exposure and HLA in healthy donors (dated by TCRdb to 2016 to 2017). Regarding the research as a whole: According to an earlier analysis of a few hundred of the donors, some 180 million T cells yielded some 110 million unique TCR beta sequences and more than 250 Gb of sequence data. An early release that covered 500 to 800 HLA-typed donors contained 300 to 350 gigabases of sequencing data and roughly 84 million unique TCR sequences. The genetic ancestry cluster associated with self-reported Caucasian donors included 81% of the 398 genotyped donors. The study was designed to test whether signatures of past pathogen exposure could be identified by cataloging public T cell receptors. Using immunosequencing, the study profiled T cell repertoires from about 650 subjects and related those repertoires to cytomegalovirus serostatus. Along with the approximately 650-subject first cohort, a separate validation cohort of around 110 different subjects was used. To predict cytomegalovirus infection status, the study brought together high-throughput TCR immunosequencing, statistical association of individual TCRs with disease status, and machine learning. A later analysis re-analyzed previously published TCR beta repertoires from 600 to 850 donors and added high-resolution HLA genotyping to study TCR occurrence patterns. Rather than drawing on any new phenotypic data, the later analysis identified candidate immune exposures from TCR beta sequences and the way those sequences occurred across donors. To decide whether each TCR beta V gene segment behaved as functional or pseudogenic, an earlier analysis of several hundred of the donors relied on high-throughput TCR beta sequencing. Donor age, sex, ethnicity and CMV serostatus were collected together with the repertoire data. A later genetic analysis took genome-wide SNP genotypes for about 55% of the 666 donors and used that subset as a discovery cohort. All discovery cohort repertoires had been generated using a single sequencing platform. HLA typing covered class I and class II loci at four-digit resolution. Typing coverage differed by locus: A, B, C, DRB1 and DQB1 were typed in about 629-640 donors, DQA1 in 522, DPA1 in approximately 610, and DPB1 in just under 490. Roughly five DR-DQ haplotypes were handled as single units for association and clustering, since linkage in the cohort was strong. Among under 450 genotyped donors of the cohort, an average of 235,054 unique TCR beta nucleotide sequences were sequenced per donor, roughly 20% of them non-productive.

Inclusive of the bounding cysteine and phenylalanine, the CDR3 is 13 residues long. Of all the DNA, just the CDR3 is kept, 39 bases in frame from base 1. V was cut back by 0 bases and J by 8 bases, leaving a gap of 11 bases between them. Beyond this particular receptor, the publication reports: The classifier was reported to diagnose cytomegalovirus status with high specificity and sensitivity in both the original cohort and the validation cohort. The sequencing pipeline was judged likely to have produced a cluster of highly shared sequence variants as a technical artifact. At a false discovery rate of 0.05, a later analysis linked 16,951 TCR beta sequences to specific HLA alleles. Compared with equally common non-associated chains, HLA-associated TCR beta chains in a later analysis were more clonally expanded and had lower generation probabilities. Sequencing depth was assumed to be roughly uniform across donors in the presence/absence analyses, though that assumption may not hold. A further reported finding was that TCR beta sequences accurately predicted the HLA-A and HLA-B alleles for most subjects in the first cohort. Compared with the roughly 600-donor mean, donors in an Asian-associated ancestry cluster had fewer N-insertions in productive TCRs, according to a later genetic analysis. A few of the identified cytomegalovirus-associated TCR beta chains were confirmed in vitro to be specific for cytomegalovirus antigens. Because HLA typing was unavailable for some donors at each locus, only the typed subset was used in association tests. The authors suggested that the approach could potentially be extended to other disease states and immunological phenotypes. This cohort had only TCR beta chains sequenced, and the lack of alpha or paired-chain data limited which features could be detected. An association between a missense DCLRE1C variant and V-gene and J-gene trimming of TCR beta chains was found in a later genetic analysis and replicated in an independent cohort. While some public TCRs were present in many individuals, most TCR sequences turned up only very rarely across donors. Linkage disequilibrium might explain the correlated functional status among segregating V segments, but an unknown experimental factor could not be ruled out. Several of the top co-occurrence clusters appeared to be linked to parvovirus B19, influenza, CMV and Epstein-Barr virus, according to a later analysis. Assigning TCR associations to individual alleles was difficult when HLA alleles, especially DR and DQ, strongly co-occurred. The study gave a list of some 150 TCR beta chains associated with cytomegalovirus. Some IMGT-functional V segments, including TRBV6-2 and TRBV6-3, could not be distinguished by the 87-base-pair reads and were therefore excluded. A later analysis found that most CMV-associated TCR beta chains appeared HLA-restricted, with HLA associations seemingly driven largely by CMV exposure. A later analysis found that TCR association rates varied across HLA loci, with DRB1 alleles showing the most associated TCRs and HLA-C alleles the fewest. The only immune exposure information available for the cohort was CMV serostatus. Because counts were too low, about 15 rarely observed V segments, including chromosome 9 orphons, were left out of the earlier analysis of 500 to 750 of the donors. An earlier analysis of roughly 570 of the donors showed that most TCR beta V segments appeared in productive rearrangements either about 87% or about 30% of the time, which broadly matched IMGT annotations.

The protocol used for the library was the immunoSEQ multiplex PCR assay. The multiplex PCR relied on a mix of 60 forward primers for TCR Vbeta segments and 13 reverse primers for TCR Jbeta segments. Amplification of the CDR3 region of rearranged TCR beta genes was performed with a multiplex PCR assay on genomic DNA. Amplified TCR beta libraries were sequenced as 87-base-pair reads on the Illumina HiSeq System. Concerning the study's data processing: A later analysis counted about 80 million unique TCR beta chains across the 650 to 800 repertoires, and roughly 11 million of these chains were shared by at least two donors. To remove PCR and sequencing errors, raw reads were error-corrected and collapsed into unique sequences using a nearest-neighbor algorithm that merged closely related sequences. CDR3 sequences were aligned to IMGT reference sequences to assign V, D and J gene segments. For a sequence to be retained, a match of at least six nucleotides to both a V gene segment and a J gene segment was required. Rearrangements were called productive when the CDR3 lacked stop codons and stayed in frame with V and J; all others were non-productive. CDR3 was defined according to IMGT convention as the region running from the second conserved V-encoded cysteine to the conserved J-encoded phenylalanine. In an earlier analysis of 550 to 650 of the donors, sequences lacking an unambiguous match to a single V gene segment were excluded. In an earlier analysis of 587 of the donors, a V segment was called functional when productive rearrangements were above 56.7%, and segregating when the standard deviation between donors exceeded 5%. A statistical classification framework was built for diagnosing cytomegalovirus status from the catalog of TCR beta chain sequences. In a later analysis, V and J genes were assigned by comparing TCR nucleotide sequences against IMGT/GENE-DB human TR gene sequences. Using the TCRdist pipeline, a later analysis assigned CDR3 sequences along with most-parsimonious VDJ recombination scenarios. A later analysis defined each TCR beta chain by its CDR3 amino acid sequence plus V-gene family, and excluded reads lacking a unique V-gene family. As a way to deal with suspected cross-contamination and a sequencing artifact, a later analysis dropped hundreds of nucleotide sequences that were highly shared and had low generation probability. A later analysis calculated a clonal expansion index for each public chain from normalized within-repertoire ranks of inferred template counts. In a later analysis, generation probabilities were computed with a VDJ recombination model fitted to out-of-frame rearrangements, and the resulting probabilities were checked against IGoR. In a later analysis, TCR-TCR, TCR-HLA and TCR-CMV co-occurrence was scored with hypergeometric tests, and a repertoire-size bias correction was applied to TCR pairs. In a later analysis, false discovery rates were estimated by permuting HLA or CMV assignments 20 times. A later analysis grouped co-occurring TCRs with DBSCAN, adding TCRdist sequence similarity when clustering within HLA-allele-positive subsets. For co-occurrence clustering, repertoires with fewer than 30,000 or more than 120,000 public chains were excluded, along with 4 to 6 repertoires with anomalous nucleotide sharing. Held by TCRdb, this immuneACCESS table contains in-frame sequences only and omits some clones. Under half of the omission traces to an unresolved V gene where checked; the cause of the rest is unknown. From that table come the V and J calls and clone size; the DNA was used to work out D and trimming. The table of this sample itemizes approximately 130,000 clones. The ten largest clones represent 1.5% to 2.5% of the sample.

In total, around 600 healthy bone marrow donors made up the cohort. At the time of sampling, every cohort member was nominally healthy, though immune exposures that went unrecorded were likely present. The donor was CMV seronegative and belonged to the group of 380 or so seronegative cohort members. A peripheral blood sample was provided by each donor, and peripheral blood mononuclear cells were used for TCR beta sequencing. The Qiagen DNeasy Blood Extraction Kit was used to extract genomic DNA from the blood cell samples. As for this clone: The target of this receptor is not known.

Sample: PBMCs. The rearrangement combines TRBV5-3 with TRBJ1-2; TRBD1 is a weak D gene call, 6 bases matching. TRBV5-3 is sorted into the ORF group, with uncertain function. This TCR derives from a woman between 55 and 75 years old in good health and CMV-seronegative. The bases are TGTGCCAGAAGCTTGGAACAGGGTGTGGGCTACACCTTC. This sequence encodes CARSLEQGVGYTF.